The 3 T cell receptor beta chains reported below all come from one sample, sequenced in a study of OX40 agonist ivuxolimab in advanced cancers. Generated by immunoSEQ multiplex PCR, the TCRdb table keeps only in-frame clones and is missing some. The sample carries tens of thousands of clones, about 88% recorded once. This material consisted of CD4+ or CD8+ T cells sorted from blood, taken in a trial of the OX40 agonist ivuxolimab. Receptors originate from an adult with an advanced solid tumor such as melanoma, head and neck, liver or kidney cancer.

This chain connects TRBV30 to TRBJ2-7, with 9 bases that match TRBD2. Unmatched junction bases numbered 9, after V lost 4 bases and J lost 2 bases. CDR1 and CDR2 from the germline V gene are GTSNPN and SVGIG (reference sequence). The CDR3 runs to 15 residues. The CDR3 loop reads CAWTPRGRAAYEQYF. The CDR3 nucleotides read TGTGCCTGGACGCCACGCGGGAGGGCCGCCTACGAGCAGTACTTC.

The chain carries TRBV25-1 and TRBJ1-1; no definite D call. The CDR3 extends over 15 amino acids. Germline CDR1 reads MGHDK; CDR2 reads SYGVNS. V lost 2 bases and J lost 4, with 14 bases in between. CDR3: CASSEIGRGPTEAFF. The CDR3 bases are TGTGCCAGCAGTGAAATAGGTCGGGGTCCCACTGAAGCTTTCTTT.

The V call is TRBV29-1, the J call TRBJ2-7; 8 bases map to TRBD2. Per germline, CDR1 SQVTM and CDR2 ANQGSEA. Trimming took 5 bases from V and 7 from J; bases not matched to a gene: 10. The CDR3 length is 13 residues. In nucleotides, the CDR3 is TGCAGCGTTCGGACTAGCCCGAGGTCGGAGCAGTACTTC. Translated: CSVRTSPRSEQYF.